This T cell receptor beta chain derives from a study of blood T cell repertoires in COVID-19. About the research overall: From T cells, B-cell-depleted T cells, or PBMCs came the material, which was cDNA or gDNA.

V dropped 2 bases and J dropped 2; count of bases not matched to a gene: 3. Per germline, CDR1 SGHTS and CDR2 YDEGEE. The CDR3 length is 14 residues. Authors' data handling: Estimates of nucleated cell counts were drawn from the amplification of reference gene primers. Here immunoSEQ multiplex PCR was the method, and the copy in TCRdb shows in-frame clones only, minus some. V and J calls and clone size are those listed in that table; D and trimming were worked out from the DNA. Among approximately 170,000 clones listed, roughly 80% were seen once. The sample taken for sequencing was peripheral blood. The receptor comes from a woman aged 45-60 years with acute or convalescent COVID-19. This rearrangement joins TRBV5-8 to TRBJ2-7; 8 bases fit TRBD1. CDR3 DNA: TGTGCCAGCAGCTTCGGGGACAGGCCCTACGAGCAGTACTTC. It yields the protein CASSFGDRPYEQYF.